These 13 T cell receptor beta chains were sequenced from one sample in a study of monozygotic twins with inflammatory bowel disease. TCRdb re-called the 5' RACE reads, yielding one record per CDR3 amino acid sequence without DNA. Seen in this sample are about 110,000 distinct CDR3 sequences; the ten most common clones hold 9.5% to 15%. Sequenced: blood. The receptors stem from a human donor with ulcerative colitis or Crohn's disease, or a healthy co-twin of an affected twin (not recorded which).

The rearrangement uses TRBV19 and TRBJ1-2. The CDR3 is 13 residues long. Germline CDR1 reads LNHDA; CDR2 reads SQIVND (reference sequence). The CDR3 loop is CASKRALGYGYTF. The full variable domain, completed using reference TRBV19 and TRBJ1-2, is DGGITQSPKYLFRKEGQNVTLSCEQNLNHDAMYWYRQDPGQGLRLIYYSQIVNDFQKGDIAEGYSVSREKKESFPLTVTSAQKNPTAFYLCASKRALGYGYTFGSGTRLTVV.

The chain uses TRBV4-3 and TRBJ2-2; TCRdb returns TRBD1, unconfirmable since there is no DNA. From germline, CDR1 is LGHNA and CDR2 YSLEER. CDR3 size: 17 residues. The CDR3 reads CASSQDIWTGDTGELFF.

This sequence joins TRBV6-2 or TRBV6-3 and TRBJ2-6; TCRdb calls TRBD1, which cannot be checked without DNA. The CDR3 is 19 amino acids. From germline, CDR1 is MNHEY and CDR2 SVGEGT. CDR3 region: CASSRLLGHLVSGANVLTF.

V gene TRBV5-1 combines with J gene TRBJ1-4; as DNA is missing, the TRBD1 call by TCRdb cannot be tested. CDR1 and CDR2 from the germline V gene are SGHRS and YFSETQ. The CDR3 is made up of 14 amino acids. CDR3: CASSLEGLGEKLFF.

V gene TRBV3-1 combines with J gene TRBJ1-5; lacking DNA, the TRBD1 call made by TCRdb goes unchecked. The length of the CDR3 is 13 residues. Germline lookup yields CDR1 LGHDT and CDR2 YNNKEL (reference sequence). The CDR3 spells CASSQVGTQPQHF.

The chain couples TRBV29-1 to TRBJ2-7; without DNA, the TCRdb call of TRBD2 cannot be checked. The CDR3 contains 13 residues. Germline assignment: CDR1 SQVTM and CDR2 ANQGSEA. This CDR3 is CSVIRDFSYEQYF.

The chain carries TRBV27 and TRBJ2-5. Germline values: CDR1 MNHEY, CDR2 SMNVEV (reference sequence). The CDR3 has 13 amino acids. The CDR3 loop is CASSLRDEETQYF.

The V call is TRBV7-6, the J call TRBJ1-1; TCRdb proposes TRBD1, but this gene call is untestable without DNA. Germline V gene lookup returns CDR1 SGHVS and CDR2 FNYEAQ. The CDR3 is 16 amino acids. This chain's CDR3 is CASSLRRRGGRTEAFF.

This chain connects TRBV28 to TRBJ1-5. The germline CDR1 and CDR2 sequences are MDHEN and SYDVKM. This CDR3 comprises 16 residues. CDR3 residues: CASSFYSDYSNQPQHF.

CDR3: CASSQDGEATQYF. V and J are TRBV3-1 and TRBJ2-5. The CDR3 loop spans 13 amino acids. CDR1 and CDR2 (germline): LGHDT, YNNKEL (reference sequence).

The chain links TRBV29-1 to TRBJ2-6; the TCRdb call, TRBD1, lacks DNA for checking. The CDR3 loop spans 14 amino acids. Germline V gives CDR1 SQVTM, CDR2 ANQGSEA. CDR3 amino acids: CSVEGRAGANVLTF. Supplemented by reference TRBV29-1 and TRBJ2-6, the full variable domain reads SAVISQKPSRDICQRGTSLTIQCQVDSQVTMMFWYRQQPGQSLTLIATANQGSEATYESGFVIDKFPISRPNLTFSTLTVSNMSPEDSSIYLCSVEGRAGANVLTFGAGSRLTVL.

The rearrangement links TRBV6-1 to TRBJ2-3; TCRdb names TRBD1, which stays unverified in the absence of DNA. The length of the CDR3 is 15 residues. Germline-derived CDR1 and CDR2 are MNHNS and SASEGT. The chain's CDR3 is CASSGRGAITDTQYF.

V is TRBV7-9 and J is TRBJ2-6; TCRdb indicates TRBD2, and absent DNA this call remains unverified. Germline V gene data show CDR1 as SEHNR and CDR2 as FQNEAQ (reference sequence). The CDR3 totals 15 residues. Here the CDR3 reads CASSGGTSGANVLTF.